The T cell receptor (beta chain) described here comes from a study of siplizumab effects on memory and regulatory T cells. Regarding the study as a whole: Researchers could map only a minor fraction of alloreactive clones to unstimulated subsets. Roughly 80-95% of dividing CD4+ or CD8+ clones were without an attributable naive or memory phenotype. Siplizumab led to significantly less abundant alloreactive sequences that could be traced back to unstimulated CD4+ memory cells.

Here immunoSEQ multiplex PCR was the method, and the copy in TCRdb shows in-frame clones only, minus some. The sample has about 120,000 clones, approximately 94% seen once; the top ten hold 1.5% to 2%. Trimming pared 3 bases from V and 0 bases from J, leaving 12 bases between. The germline CDR1 and CDR2 sequences are MNHEY and SVGAGI. The CDR3 covers 16 residues. On this clone: The antigen remains unidentified.

Sequenced input: non-Treg CD4+ T cells sorted from blood. The origin of this receptor is a human donor in good health. The gene calls are TRBV6-5 and TRBJ1-5; tentatively, D is TRBD1 (6 bases). DNA of the CDR3: TGTGCCAGCAGTTATGGGGGGCCGACTAGCAATCAGCCCCAGCATTTT. Amino acids: CASSYGGPTSNQPQHF.